This entry describes one TCR beta chain. The antigen is not known. The treatment denotes: roughly 10-day PBMC culture with coronavirus spike peptide pools or control peptides (ViraFEST assay). From the unexposed donor, CD4+ T cells were collected ahead of the COVID-19 pandemic (2011-2018). The sample belongs to a study of vaccination and CD4 T cells after COVID-19. The wider study: The authors used overlapping spike peptides from SARS-CoV-2, HCoV-NL63, HCoV-OC43 and HCoV-229E to stimulate cells. The study's findings and limits: Nearly all convalescent vaccine-specific clones, 304 of 307, recognized only SARS-CoV-2 spike.

In germline, CDR1 is SGHKS, CDR2 YYEKEE (reference sequence). Trimming took off 4 bases at V and 1 base at J, with 12 bases between the two ends. The CDR3 is 15 amino acids. Sequencing of the DNA from cultured CD4+ T cells was carried out with the Oncomine TCR Beta short-read assay. Investigators obtained genomic DNA by extraction from cultured CD4+ T cells. TCRdb re-analysed the PCR reads in MiXCR, keeping a single row per CDR3 protein. Of about 6,300 distinct CDR3 sequences in the sample, around a third were seen once. The clonotype comes from a human donor in good health. Source material: CD4+ T cells from blood, cultured in vitro. This chain uses TRBV5-5 with TRBJ1-5, with D maybe TRBD1 (6 bases). The CDR3 DNA sequence: TGTGCCAGCAGCGCCCGGGACAACAGCAATCAGCCCCAGCATTTT. This sequence encodes CASSARDNSNQPQHF.